A selection of T cell receptor beta chains follows, all from one sample in a study of neurological immune-mediated disorders. MiXCR was run by TCRdb on the 5' RACE reads, yielding one entry per CDR3 protein. The sample lists tens of thousands of distinct CDR3 sequences, over 9.5% occurring once. The sample was PBMCs. The receptors here all came from a woman aged 55-69 years with HTLV-1-associated myelopathy (HAM/TSP). Both conserved end residues are part of each CDR3. The order of the fields is J gene, V gene, clone size, D gene, CDR3 DNA, CDR3 protein. The D gene is left open where the match is weak. Only some rows state a clone size, as once, few, many or a class for expanded clones.

TRBJ2-1	TRBV5-4	many	TRBD2	TGTGCCAGCAGGCCCAGCGGGGGGGCTTACAATGAGCAGTTCTTC	CASRPSGGAYNEQFF
TRBJ1-1	TRBV11-1	once	.	TGTGCCAGCACCACCAGATTTAGTAGCGGGGTCACTGAAGCTTTCTTT	CASTTRFSSGVTEAFF
TRBJ2-7	TRBV12-3/TRBV12-4	.	.	TGTGCCACCTCCGACGGGCTCTACGAGCAGTACTTC	CATSDGLYEQYF
TRBJ2-5	TRBV10-1	medium-sized	TRBD2	TGCGCCAGCAGTGAGTCGAGGGCTAGCGGGCAAGAGACCCAGTACTTC	CASSESRASGQETQYF
TRBJ2-5	TRBV15	many	TRBD2	TGTGCCAGCGCGGGGGGTATCCAAGAGACCCAGTACTTC	CASAGGIQETQYF
TRBJ2-2	TRBV10-3	many	TRBD1	TGTGCCACGTATAGGCCGGGACAGGGACCCATTAACACCGGGGAGCTGTTTTTT	CATYRPGQGPINTGELFF
TRBJ1-1	TRBV20-1	many	.	TGCAGTGCTAGAGGCCTCTCACGGGCCGTTGCTTTCTTT	CSARGLSRAVAFF
TRBJ1-3	TRBV3-1	.	.	TGTGTAAGCAGCCAAGAAAGGCGGACCCCCCCTGGAAACACCATATATTTT	CVSSQERRTPPGNTIYF
TRBJ2-7	TRBV20-1	medium-sized	.	TGCAGTGCTAGAGATTTCCGGCAGGGATCTCCCTACGAGCAGTACTTC	CSARDFRQGSPYEQYF
TRBJ2-2	TRBV9	many	TRBD1	TGTGCCAGCAGCGTAGAAGGGGGCGGCAACACCGGGGAGCTGTTTTTT	CASSVEGGGNTGELFF
TRBJ2-2	TRBV5-1	many	TRBD1	TGCGCCAGCAGCGAGGCCTGGGACAGGGGAATTCCTGGGGAGCTGTTTTTT	CASSEAWDRGIPGELFF